This entry lists 27 T cell receptor beta chains sequenced from one sample in a study of T cell repertoires in ileal Crohn's disease. Time point meaning: neoterminal ileum biopsy at postoperative endoscopy, about 6 months after surgery. Assay: immunoSEQ multiplex PCR; the TCRdb copy retains only in-frame clones and omits some. The sample shows a few thousand clones, approximately 69% of them seen only once. The material sequenced was ileal tissue. Every receptor here comes from an adult with Crohn's disease.

By share, this clone counts as large. The chain recombines TRBV19 with TRBJ1-6; a possible D gene is TRBD1 (5 bases). This CDR3 contains 16 residues. The V gene lost 5 bases and the J gene lost 2 bases, with 13 bases spanning the gap. Germline loops: CDR1 LNHDA, CDR2 SQIVND (reference sequence). The CDR3 loop is CASSRRGETYNSPLHF. The CDR3 DNA reads TGTGCCAGTAGTCGGAGGGGAGAGACCTATAATTCACCCCTCCACTTT.

This clone was counted once. This chain joins TRBV7-2 and TRBJ1-5, with D unresolved. V was clipped by 1 base and J by 5 bases, with 6 bases between them. The CDR3 totals 13 residues. CDR1 and CDR2 (germline): SGHTA, FQGNSA. CDR3 residues: CASSLGLDQPQHF. The CDR3 coding sequence is TGTGCCAGCAGCTTAGGGCTGGATCAGCCCCAGCATTTT.

The V gene is TRBV9, the J gene TRBJ2-1; 7 bases match TRBD2. Trimming removed 2 bases from V and 4 bases from J; junction bases left unmatched: 6. Germline CDR1 and CDR2: SGDLS and YYNGEE. The CDR3 length is 15 residues. The CDR3 nucleotides are TGTGCCAGCAGCGTCGGACTAGGGACGTACAATGAGCAGTTCTTC. Protein sequence: CASSVGLGTYNEQFF.

The chain uses TRBV7-2 and TRBJ1-1, with D perhaps matching TRBD1 (5 bases). V lost 5 bases to trimming and J lost 0 bases, with 10 bases between them. CDR1 and CDR2 (germline): SGHTA, FQGNSA. The CDR3 is 14 amino acids. The CDR3 coding sequence is TGTGCCAGCAGCGCCCGACAGATGAACACTGAAGCTTTCTTT. As protein: CASSARQMNTEAFF.

This clone was found once. The chain recombines TRBV11-3 with TRBJ1-2; D is possibly TRBD1 (6 bases). V lost 5 bases and J lost 6, with 22 bases in between. Germline V lookup: CDR1 SGHNT, CDR2 YENEEA. The CDR3 extends over 16 amino acids. For the CDR3, the DNA is TGTGCCAGCAGCGAAGCGGGGGCAGGGCGTTTCAATGGCTACACCTTC. The encoded protein is CASSEAGAGRFNGYTF.

A few counts support this clone. The gene calls are TRBV15 and TRBJ1-4; D is perhaps TRBD1 (5 bases). This CDR3 region has 18 residues. V dropped 2 bases and J dropped 0 bases, with 16 bases sitting between them. Germline CDR1 is LNHNV and CDR2 is YYDKDF (reference sequence). CDR3 region: CATSRSWGSQPTNEKLFF. The CDR3 DNA reads as TGTGCCACCAGCAGATCATGGGGCAGCCAGCCAACTAATGAAAAACTGTTTTTT.

The chain links TRBV20-1 to TRBJ1-2; D not certain. The germline V and J ends were trimmed by 0 bases and 5 bases, with 4 bases remaining between them. CDR3 length: 11 residues. CDR1 is DFQATT and CDR2 is SNEGSKA in the germline V gene (reference sequence). CDR3 region: CSARDTYGYTF. As DNA, the CDR3 is TGCAGTGCTAGAGACACATATGGCTACACCTTC.

The CDR3 nucleotides read TGTGCCAGCTCACCCTCTGAAGGACAGGGCACTGAAGCTTTCTTT. This codes for CASSPSEGQGTEAFF. J is TRBJ1-1 and V is TRBV18, with 8 bases lining up with TRBD1. V dropped 3 bases and J dropped 4; count of bases not matched to a gene: 7. Germline assignment: CDR1 KGHSH and CDR2 LQKENI. The CDR3 contains 15 residues.

This clone appeared a few times. The V gene is TRBV19, the J gene TRBJ1-6, with D unresolved. Germline CDR1 and CDR2: LNHDA and SQIVND (reference sequence). This CDR3 is built from 14 residues. With 4 bases removed from V and 5 bases from J, the gap between germline ends came to 9 bases. The CDR3 spells CASSSAHNNSPLHF. CDR3 DNA: TGTGCCAGTAGTAGTGCACATAATAATTCACCCCTCCACTTT.

This chain links TRBV10-3 with TRBJ1-2, with TRBD1 identical over 10 bases. V shed 0 bases and J 8 bases; nucleotides not matched to a gene: 9. The CDR3 extends over 16 amino acids. From germline, CDR1 is ENHRY and CDR2 SYGVKD. The CDR3 is CAISESGGQGPRGYTF. CDR3 DNA sequence: TGTGCCATCAGTGAGTCAGGGGGACAGGGGCCCCGGGGCTACACCTTC.

This clone was seen only a few times. Germline is not matched at one junction end, which may reflect a read error. The rearrangement uses TRBV5-1 and TRBJ2-1, with TRBD2 matching 8 bases. CDR1 is SGHRS and CDR2 is YFSETQ in the germline V gene. The CDR3 length is 15 residues. The CDR3 DNA is TGTGCCAGCAGCTCCCAAGCGGGAGCCTACAATGAGCAGTTCTTC. It codes for CASSSQAGAYNEQFF.

Comment on this clone: At one boundary the junction diverges from the germline segment, which might be a read error. The rearrangement uses TRBV9 and TRBJ2-1; the D gene is possibly TRBD2 (6 bases). The V gene's germline CDR1 is SGDLS and CDR2 YYNGEE. The CDR3 extends over 15 amino acids. The CDR3 DNA reads as TGTGCCAGCGGCGTAGCGGAGGGACGCTACAATGAGCAGTTCTTC. This gives the protein CASGVAEGRYNEQFF.

The chain has TRBV9 and TRBJ1-6; 8 nucleotides line up with TRBD1. CDR1 and CDR2 from the germline V gene are SGDLS and YYNGEE. The CDR3 has 15 amino acids. V lost 0 bases, J lost 13 bases, and 9 bases stayed unmatched. The CDR3 region is CASSVDGDRGLPLHF. DNA of the CDR3: TGTGCCAGCAGCGTAGACGGCGACAGGGGTTTGCCCCTCCACTTT.

V is TRBV5-1 and J is TRBJ1-2, with a possible D match to TRBD1 (6 bases). The V end lost 2 bases, the J end lost 4 bases, and 15 bases lay between the germline ends. Germline V gene lookup returns CDR1 SGHRS and CDR2 YFSETQ. CDR3 length equals 15 residues. CDR3 DNA: TGCGCCAGCAGCTTCGACCCGGACAGTCTCTATGGCTACACCTTC. It is translated as CASSFDPDSLYGYTF.

V usage is TRBV18 and J usage is TRBJ1-5; TRBD1 is a possible D gene (6 bases). The germline V and J ends were trimmed by 8 bases and 0 bases, with 14 bases remaining between them. Germline-derived CDR1 and CDR2 are KGHSH and LQKENI. This CDR3 is built from 15 residues. The DNA for the CDR3 is TGTGCCAGCGCACGCGGACAGAATAGCAATCAGCCCCAGCATTTT. Translation gives CASARGQNSNQPQHF.

V is TRBV4-3 and J is TRBJ2-2; a possible D gene is TRBD2 (7 bases). From germline, CDR1 is LGHNA and CDR2 YSLEER. Deletions cut 3 bases from V and 6 bases from J, with 20 bases between. The length of the CDR3 is 17 residues. The CDR3 nucleotides are TGCGCCAGCAGCCAGGGAAGAGGCAGGGGAGGGCCCGGGGAGCTGTTTTTT. This codes for CASSQGRGRGGPGELFF.

CDR3 nucleotides: TGTGCCAGCAGCTTGGAGCGGGGCCAATTCTACAATGAGCAGTTCTTC. Protein: CASSLERGQFYNEQFF. This chain links TRBV5-6 with TRBJ2-1; 7 bases map to TRBD2. Trimming took 0 bases from V and 3 from J; bases not matched to a gene: 6. Germline V CDR1 and CDR2: SGHDT, YYEEEE. This CDR3 comprises 16 residues.

In the case of this clone: A read error may produce the germline difference seen at one junction end. The CDR3 sequence: CASSPVGLEGETQYF. The CDR3 DNA reads as TGTGCCAGCAGCCCGGTCGGGTTAGAGGGAGAGACCCAGTACTTC. The chain has TRBV5-1 and TRBJ2-5; D may be TRBD2 (5 bases). CDR1 and CDR2 (germline): SGHRS, YFSETQ. The length of the CDR3 is 15 residues.

The CDR3 here is CASSHPDRGPYEAFF. Here the CDR3 DNA reads TGCGCCAGCAGTCACCCGGACAGGGGGCCCTATGAAGCTTTCTTT. The J gene is TRBJ1-1, the V gene TRBV23-1; 11 nucleotides line up with TRBD1. TRBV23-1 is labeled an ORF, and its function is uncertain. The V gene end was trimmed by 3 bases and the J gene end by 7 bases; junction bases not matched to a gene: 7. The CDR3 contains 15 residues.

This clone was detected a few times. This sequence joins TRBV7-8 and TRBJ1-2, with 7 nucleotides matching TRBD1. The V and J ends lost 0 bases and 3 bases, in that order; junction bases with no gene match: 10. Looked up from germline, CDR1 is SGHVS and CDR2 is FQNEAQ. This CDR3 is built from 17 residues. CDR3 DNA sequence: TGTGCCAGCAGCTTAGCGTTAACAGGGGAGTTGGACTATGGCTACACCTTC. Protein sequence: CASSLALTGELDYGYTF.

This rearrangement joins TRBV29-1 to TRBJ1-5, with 7 bases aligning to TRBD1. CDR1 and CDR2 (germline): SQVTM, ANQGSEA. The V and J ends lost 5 bases and 2 bases, in that order; junction bases with no gene match: 3. The CDR3 sequence is 13 residues long. Here the CDR3 DNA reads TGCAGCGTTAGGGACAGCCGCAATCAGCCCCAGCATTTT. This codes for CSVRDSRNQPQHF.

This clone has just a few counts. This sequence joins TRBV18 and TRBJ1-4; a weak D match, TRBD1 (6 bases). V was trimmed by 6 bases and J by 3 bases, leaving 8 bases between them. Germline CDR1 is KGHSH and CDR2 is LQKENI. The CDR3 is made up of 13 amino acids. The CDR3 sequence is CASSAGANEKLFF. The DNA for the CDR3 is TGTGCCAGCTCCGCAGGGGCTAATGAAAAACTGTTTTTT.

This rearrangement joins TRBV2 to TRBJ2-1; 8 nucleotides line up with TRBD2. Germline assignment: CDR1 SNHLY and CDR2 FYNNEI. The J segment lost 9 bases and the V segment lost 6 bases, leaving 16 bases of the junction unmatched. The CDR3 is made up of 16 amino acids. This CDR3 reads CASRASGGPGSGEQFF. The DNA of the CDR3 is TGTGCCAGCAGGGCATCGGGGGGGCCCGGTTCCGGTGAGCAGTTCTTC.

The CDR3 here is CASSFQGPGELFF. The CDR3 DNA reads TGTGCCAGCAGCTTTCAGGGGCCCGGGGAGCTGTTTTTT. The rearrangement links TRBV5-8 to TRBJ2-2; weak D call: TRBD1 (6 bases). The CDR3 extends over 13 amino acids. Germline CDR1 is SGHTS and CDR2 is YDEGEE. Trimming took off 2 bases at V and 6 bases at J, with 8 bases between the two ends.

This chain links TRBV7-3 with TRBJ1-2; 9 nucleotides agree with TRBD1. Germline CDR1 and CDR2: SGHTA and FQGTGA. V trimming: 5 bases; J trimming: 3 bases; junction bases outside the gene matches: 7. CDR3 size: 15 residues. The CDR3 sequence is CASSQAGQGHYGYTF. CDR3 DNA sequence: TGTGCCAGCAGCCAAGCCGGACAGGGGCACTATGGCTACACCTTC.

This clone has only a few counts. The chain has TRBV29-1 and TRBJ2-5; 8 positions agree with TRBD1. The CDR3 extends over 14 amino acids. V shed 5 bases, J shed 5 bases, and the junction held 10 bases outside the gene matches. Germline V lookup: CDR1 SQVTM, CDR2 ANQGSEA. The CDR3 loop is CSVPQSGGWETQYF. CDR3 DNA: TGCAGCGTTCCCCAATCAGGGGGCTGGGAGACCCAGTACTTC.

Points on this clone: A junction boundary mismatches the germline segment, possibly from a read error. V usage is TRBV5-1 and J usage is TRBJ2-1; D remains unclear. This CDR3 spans 15 amino acids. Germline CDR1 is SGHRS and CDR2 is YFSETQ. CDR3 amino acids: CASSLEGPQVDEQFF. The CDR3 DNA reads as TGTGCCAGCAGCTTGGAAGGCCCTCAGGTGGATGAGCAGTTCTTC.